This paragraph covers one T cell receptor beta chain sequence. The assay was immunoSEQ multiplex PCR, and TCRdb's table has in-frame clones only and misses some. Of over 200,000 clones listed, 88% are singletons. These data originate in a study of blood T cell repertoires in COVID-19. The wider study: Material from acute and convalescent COVID-19 was sourced from the United States, Italy and Spain. Nucleic acid was either cDNA or gDNA, and it came from T cells, B-cell-depleted T cells, or PBMCs.

V lost 1 base and J lost 4, with 10 bases in between. Germline-derived CDR1 and CDR2 are LNHNV and YYDKDF (reference sequence). The CDR3 extends over 14 amino acids. This TCR came from a woman in her thirties or forties who had recovered from COVID-19. V gene TRBV15 combines with J gene TRBJ1-1; D gene uncertain. The sample taken for sequencing was peripheral blood. CDR3 in amino acids: CATSRVQAPTEAFF. The CDR3 region has the DNA TGTGCCACCAGCAGAGTGCAGGCCCCCACTGAAGCTTTCTTT.